Given below is one TCR beta chain in context. Its antigen remains unknown. Generated by immunoSEQ multiplex PCR, the TCRdb table keeps only in-frame clones and is missing some. The sample yields 45,000 to 60,000 clones, roughly 88% seen once. The germline V gene has CDR1 ENHRY and CDR2 SYGVKD. The CDR3 is made up of 16 amino acids. Germline trimming cut 6 bases from V and 14 bases from J; bases unmatched to any gene: 13. Time point meaning: newly diagnosed, previously untreated cHL patient sample. PBMCs from patients with newly diagnosed, untreated classical Hodgkin lymphoma served as a comparison group for the relapsed/refractory trial patients. These data are taken from a study of PD-1 blockade in classical Hodgkin lymphoma. Study-wide points: Newly diagnosed patients reportedly trailed healthy donors in baseline TCR diversity. Undefined causes, possibly disease activity or prior therapy, underlie the repertoire differences.

This chain uses TRBV10-3 with TRBJ2-1; 16 nucleotides agree with TRBD2. The sequencing input was peripheral blood mononuclear cells (PBMCs). The clonotype comes from a human donor with classical Hodgkin lymphoma. This CDR3 is CAISPAGTSGRAGEFF. The CDR3 DNA reads as TGTGCCATCAGCCCGGCCGGGACTAGCGGGAGGGCCGGTGAGTTCTTC.